Listed below are T cell receptor beta chains from one sample, sequenced in a study of blood T cells in healthy people across ages. TCRdb reprocessed the 5' RACE reads via MiXCR and lists one record per CDR3 protein. This table holds 750,000 to 850,000 distinct CDR3 sequences, more than 20% found once. This sample also appeared in a second study, on T cells of mothers and their children.

The sample was blood. Receptors were obtained from a boy aged 5-17 years in good health. The conserved cysteine and the conserved F or W are not part of the CDR3 here.

TRBJ1-1 | TRBV11-2 | ASREDRGNYLNTEAF
TRBJ2-3 | TRBV20-1 | SARETGLAGYTDTQY
TRBJ2-2 | TRBV6-1 | ASTIRWGGTGELF
TRBJ2-7 | TRBV29-1 | SVAGAGEQY
TRBJ1-5 | TRBV7-6 | ASSAGTGGTFGNQPQH
TRBJ2-2 | TRBV25-1 | ASSESGPGNTGELF
TRBJ2-7 | TRBV14 | ASSHWDRGGTEQY
TRBJ2-3 | TRBV5-1 | ASSLAGERTDTQY
TRBJ2-1 | TRBV20-1 | SASAAGHNEQF
- | TRBV6-5 | ASSPGTGSSEQY
TRBJ2-3 | TRBV7-2 | ASSGQILAGGRDAQY
TRBJ1-4 | TRBV28 | ASSSEAGWEKLF
TRBJ1-1 | TRBV7-2 | ASSSRPPGAF
TRBJ1-4 | TRBV6-4 | ASSKGNSLDEKLF
TRBJ2-3 | TRBV7-9 | ASSFLQDWYTQY
- | TRBV5-1 | ASSALNGDEQY
TRBJ2-5 | TRBV7-2 | ASSLRLAGGPMGETQY
TRBJ2-2 | TRBV5-6 | ASSFGAGGNTGELF
TRBJ2-4 | TRBV6-2/TRBV6-3 | ASRTTGLAKNIQY
TRBJ1-6 | TRBV29-1 | SARTGLSSPLH
TRBJ2-3 | TRBV27 | ASGLTGTGSTDTQY
TRBJ2-1 | TRBV27 | ASSLMGTLTNEQF
TRBJ2-2 | TRBV7-3 | ASSLTDHWEGTGELF
TRBJ2-3 | TRBV20-1 | SATFAASGHPSSTDTQY
TRBJ2-3 | TRBV7-8 | ASSLAASGGADTQY
TRBJ1-2 | TRBV14 | ASSQERDTYGYT
TRBJ1-4 | TRBV7-8 | ASSLASLGEKLF
TRBJ2-3 | TRBV9 | ASSVEGLVTDTQY
TRBJ2-3 | TRBV20-1 | SARRPAGGTDTQY
TRBJ2-3 | TRBV12-3/TRBV12-4 | ASRPPGLSTDTQY
TRBJ1-1 | TRBV20-1 | SVKLRTRKNTEAF
TRBJ2-5 | TRBV6-2/TRBV6-3 | ASSSGLAGVSETQY
TRBJ1-2 | TRBV7-9 | ASNWGQNNGYT
TRBJ2-5 | TRBV2 | ASMGTGLQETQY
TRBJ2-3 | TRBV7-8 | ASSSNPDTQY
TRBJ2-6 | TRBV2 | ASKAGPSGANVLT
TRBJ2-5 | TRBV18 | ASSPEKTQY
TRBJ2-1 | TRBV7-2 | ASSFLTRSGGEQF
TRBJ1-2 | TRBV7-9 | ASSPLEVTRRNYGYT
TRBJ2-4 | TRBV4-3 | ASSQDQLAGVFGIQY
TRBJ2-5 | TRBV6-1 | ASSLYHNSGREGFQETQY
TRBJ1-1 | TRBV5-1 | ASSRGGRDTEAF